This T cell receptor (beta chain) originates from a study of T cell responses to AZD1222 COVID-19 vaccine. Study-wide findings and caveats: An increase in Spike-specific TCR breadth and depth was observed after two AZD1222 doses. Among AZD1222 vaccinees, only five or six were seropositive at baseline. The study sampled repertoires only after the peak T cell response. White British donors predominated, females outnumbered males, and clonal diversity was possibly underestimated.

The assay was immunoSEQ multiplex PCR, and TCRdb's table has in-frame clones only and misses some. The sample records roughly 70,000 clones, about nine tenths being singletons. With regard to this clone: Its antigen is undetermined.

V was cut by 8 bases and J by 3 bases, with 19 bases left in between. Looked up from germline, CDR1 is SEHNR and CDR2 is FQNEAQ (reference sequence). The CDR3 is made up of 16 amino acids. This clonotype was obtained from an adult who received the MenACWY meningococcal vaccine as a control. V and J are TRBV7-9 and TRBJ1-4, with D maybe TRBD1 (6 bases). This specimen was peripheral blood, taken 28 days after the second dose of the MenACWY control vaccine. The CDR3 DNA is TGTGCCAGCGTGGGAGGGGGGGCTACGGCTAATGAAAAACTGTTTTTT. Protein sequence: CASVGGGATANEKLFF.